The rows below give T cell receptor beta chains drawn from one sample of a study of blood T cell repertoires in COVID-19. Using immunoSEQ multiplex PCR, the repertoire was profiled, and TCRdb retains in-frame clones only, with some absent. The sample holds over 130,000 clones, approximately 83% seen once. The sequenced sample consisted of peripheral blood. The receptors shown here come from a human donor in a cohort sampled during active COVID-19. Each CDR3 is given with its conserved first and last residue. A D gene is named only where the DNA matches it firmly. Clone size appears in some rows only: once, few, many, or a class for an expanded clone.

j_call clone_size v_call d_call cdr3_nt cdr3_aa
TRBJ1-2 - TRBV11-2 TRBD1 TGTGCCAGCAGCTTAGGGACAGGGGACTATGGCTACACCTTC CASSLGTGDYGYTF
TRBJ2-3 - TRBV9 TRBD2 TGTGCCAGCAGCGTAGGACTAGCGGGTAACACAGATACGCAGTATTTT CASSVGLAGNTDTQYF
TRBJ1-1 - TRBV6-5 - TGTGCCAGCACCAGGACAGACACTGAAGCTTTCTTT CASTRTDTEAFF
TRBJ1-2 - TRBV27 - TGTGCCAGCAGACGACAAATGACAGAGAACTATGGCTACACCTTC CASRRQMTENYGYTF
TRBJ1-1 once TRBV5-8 - TGTGCCAGCAGCTTGATGGGGGCGCCGAACACTGAAGCTTTCTTT CASSLMGAPNTEAFF
TRBJ2-1 - TRBV19 - TGTGCCAGTAGTATCGCCCAACAGGGCTCCTACAATGAGCAGTTCTTC CASSIAQQGSYNEQFF
TRBJ1-1 - TRBV2 - TGTGCCAGCAGTGAAATAGGGGGTTTTACTGAAGCTTTCTTT CASSEIGGFTEAFF
TRBJ1-1 once TRBV28 - TGTGCCAGCAGTTTGCCCGGAGGACAGCACACTGAAGCTTTCTTT CASSLPGGQHTEAFF
TRBJ2-1 - TRBV19 - TGTGTGGACCGGGAAACCTACAATGAGCAGTTCTTC CVDRETYNEQFF
TRBJ2-7 few TRBV11-2 - TGTGCCAGCAGCTTAGTTCGAGGGGGCGAGCAGTACTTC CASSLVRGGEQYF
TRBJ2-3 - TRBV19 TRBD1 TGTGCCGCCGGACAGGGGTTGACAGATACGCAGTATTTT CAAGQGLTDTQYF
TRBJ1-1 - TRBV19 - TGTGCCAGTAGTCCAAACAGGAACACTGAAGCTTTCTTT CASSPNRNTEAFF
TRBJ2-7 - TRBV28 TRBD1 TGTGCCAGCAAACAGGGGGGAAACTCCTACGAGCAGTACTTC CASKQGGNSYEQYF
TRBJ1-5 few TRBV21-1 - TGTGCCAGCAGCAATGGGGACAGGGGGGAACAGCCCCAGCATTTT CASSNGDRGEQPQHF
TRBJ2-3 - TRBV11-2 - TGTGCCAGCAGCCGAGGGGGGGCCGCAGATACGCAGTATTTT CASSRGGAADTQYF
TRBJ2-7 - TRBV28 - TGTGCCAGCAGTAAGGGTACAGGACCTGCGCGGTACGAGCAGTACTTC CASSKGTGPARYEQYF
TRBJ2-1 - TRBV7-3 TRBD2 TGTGCCAGCAGCAACCTCGAGCGGGGGGCCCTAAGCGATGAGCAGTTCTTC CASSNLERGALSDEQFF
TRBJ2-7 - TRBV3-1/TRBV3-2 TRBD2 TGTGCCAGCAGCCAAGTTCTTAGCGGGGGGGCCGACTCCTACGAGCAGTACTTC CASSQVLSGGADSYEQYF
TRBJ2-7 - TRBV11-2 TRBD2 TGTGCCAGCAGCCTTAGCGGGGGGAACTCCTACGAGCAGTACTTC CASSLSGGNSYEQYF
TRBJ2-1 - TRBV7-2 - TGTGCCAGCAGCTTGGGACTGAGCTCCTACAATGAGCAGTTCTTC CASSLGLSSYNEQFF
TRBJ1-2 - TRBV6-5 TRBD1 TGTGCCAGCAGTCTACAGGGGAGCTATGGCTACACCTTC CASSLQGSYGYTF
TRBJ2-7 - TRBV18 TRBD1 TGTGCCAGCTCACATGACAGGGGCAATACCTACGAGCAGTACTTC CASSHDRGNTYEQYF
TRBJ2-1 - TRBV9 TRBD2 TGTGCCAGCAGCGTGGGGGGGACGAGCTCCTACAATGAGCAGTTCTTC CASSVGGTSSYNEQFF
TRBJ2-5 - TRBV10-2 - TGCGCCACTCACAGGGAAGGTGAGACCCAGTACTTC CATHREGETQYF
TRBJ2-5 - TRBV15 - TGTGCCACCAGCCACCTAAGCGGGCGTCGAGAGACCCAGTACTTC CATSHLSGRRETQYF
TRBJ1-2 - TRBV6-5 - TGTGCCAGCAGTTCATCCCGGGACTATGGCTACACCTTC CASSSSRDYGYTF